This T cell receptor (beta chain) was captured by sequencing in a study of blood T cell repertoires in COVID-19. TCRdb's copy holds only in-frame clones and misses some; the assay was immunoSEQ multiplex PCR. This table has 150,000 to 200,000 clones, roughly 87% appearing once. The CDR3 loop spans 19 amino acids. Germline CDR1 reads KGHDR; CDR2 reads SFDVKD. Losses at the gene ends were 0 bases for V and 2 bases for J; bases not matched to a gene: 7. Material for sequencing was PBMCs or T cells enriched from blood (not recorded which). The sequence was obtained from a man aged 50 or older who had recovered from COVID-19. The rearrangement joins TRBV24-1 to TRBJ2-1; 12 bases align to TRBD2. CDR3 region: CATSDLHAASGGAYNEQFF. The CDR3 DNA reads TGTGCCACCAGTGATTTGCATGCGGCTAGCGGGGGGGCCTACAATGAGCAGTTCTTC.